This TCR beta chain was profiled in a study of cytomegalovirus exposure and HLA in healthy donors. Germline CDR1 reads SGHTA; CDR2 reads FQGTGA. The V gene end was trimmed by 5 bases and the J gene end by 5 bases; junction bases not matched to a gene: 4. This CDR3 comprises 13 residues. Study observations and caveats: Information on immune exposure was restricted to one variable (CMV serostatus).

Note on this clone: As yet, its antigen is unknown. This same CDR3 is encoded by further DNA sequences in the sample.

PCR used 60 Vbeta primers and 13 Jbeta primers. TCRdb's table, derived via immunoSEQ multiplex PCR, lists solely in-frame clones and lacks some. The sample holds under 130,000 clones, 76% seen once. The donors gave bone marrow, and they were healthy. The chain links TRBV7-3 to TRBJ1-2; 8 bases map to TRBD1. This TCR came from a young woman in good health and CMV-seropositive. The sequenced sample consisted of PBMCs. The CDR3 region is CASSPGQGYGYTF. The CDR3 DNA is TGTGCCAGCAGCCCAGGACAGGGTTATGGCTACACCTTC.